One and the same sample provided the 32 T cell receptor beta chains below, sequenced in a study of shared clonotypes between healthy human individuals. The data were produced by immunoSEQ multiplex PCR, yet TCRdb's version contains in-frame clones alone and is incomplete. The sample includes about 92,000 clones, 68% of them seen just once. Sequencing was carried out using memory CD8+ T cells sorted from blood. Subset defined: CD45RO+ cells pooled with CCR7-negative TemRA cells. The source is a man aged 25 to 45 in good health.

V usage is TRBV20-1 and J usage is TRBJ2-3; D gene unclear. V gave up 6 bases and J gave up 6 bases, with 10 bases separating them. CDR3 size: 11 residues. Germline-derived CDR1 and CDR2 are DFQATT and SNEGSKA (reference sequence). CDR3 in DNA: TGCAGTGCCCGCTCTATGGATACGCAGTATTTT. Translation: CSARSMDTQYF.

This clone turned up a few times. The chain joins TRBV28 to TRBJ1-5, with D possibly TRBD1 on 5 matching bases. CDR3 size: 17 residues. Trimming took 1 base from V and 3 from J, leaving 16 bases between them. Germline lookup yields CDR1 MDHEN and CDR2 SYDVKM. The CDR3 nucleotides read TGTGCCAGCAGTTTATTGGGGGGAGTGAGAAACAATCAGCCCCAGCATTTT. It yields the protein CASSLLGGVRNNQPQHF.

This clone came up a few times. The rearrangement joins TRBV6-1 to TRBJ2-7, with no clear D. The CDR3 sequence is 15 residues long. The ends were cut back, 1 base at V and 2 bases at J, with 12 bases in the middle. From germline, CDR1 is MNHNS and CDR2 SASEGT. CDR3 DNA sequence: TGTGCCAGCAGTGAAGAGGCAGACTTAACCTACGAGCAGTACTTC. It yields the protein CASSEEADLTYEQYF.

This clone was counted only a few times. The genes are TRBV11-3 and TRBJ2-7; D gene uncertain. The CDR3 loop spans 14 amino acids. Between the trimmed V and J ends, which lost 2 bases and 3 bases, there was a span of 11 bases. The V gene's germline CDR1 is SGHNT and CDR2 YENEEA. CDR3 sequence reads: CASSLTEASYEQYF. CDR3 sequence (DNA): TGTGCCAGCAGCTTAACTGAGGCCAGCTACGAGCAGTACTTC.

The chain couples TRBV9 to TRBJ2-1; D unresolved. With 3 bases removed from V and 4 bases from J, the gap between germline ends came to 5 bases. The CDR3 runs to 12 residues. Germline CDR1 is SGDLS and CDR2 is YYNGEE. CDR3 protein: CASSDYYNEQFF. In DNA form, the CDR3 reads TGTGCCAGCAGCGACTATTACAATGAGCAGTTCTTC.

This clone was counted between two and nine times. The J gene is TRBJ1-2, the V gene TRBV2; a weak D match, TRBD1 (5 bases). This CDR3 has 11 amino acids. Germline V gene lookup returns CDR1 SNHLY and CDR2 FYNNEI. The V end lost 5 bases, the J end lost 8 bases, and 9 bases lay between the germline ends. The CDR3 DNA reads TGTGCCAGCAGTCCGGGGGTGGGCTACACCTTC. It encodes CASSPGVGYTF.

CDR3 amino acids: CASSSLEAAGLSEQFF. DNA of the CDR3: TGTGCCAGCAGTTCCCTCGAGGCAGCGGGGTTGAGTGAGCAGTTCTTC. The chain joins TRBV6-6 to TRBJ2-1; TRBD2 agrees at 7 bases. The junction had 15 bases not matched to a gene; V was cut back by 4 bases and J by 9 bases. Germline CDR1 is MNHNY and CDR2 is SVGAGI (reference sequence). This CDR3 has 16 amino acids.

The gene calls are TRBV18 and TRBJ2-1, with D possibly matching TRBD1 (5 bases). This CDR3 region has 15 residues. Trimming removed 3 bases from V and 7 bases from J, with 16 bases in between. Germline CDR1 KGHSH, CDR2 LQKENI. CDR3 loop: CASSPRQFGKNEQFF. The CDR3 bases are TGTGCCAGCTCACCCCGACAGTTTGGCAAGAATGAGCAGTTCTTC.

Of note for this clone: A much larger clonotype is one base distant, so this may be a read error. CDR3 nucleotides: TGTGCCAGCAGTACCGGGACAGGGGGCTACGAGCAGTACTTC. This translates into CASSTGTGGYEQYF. The rearrangement links TRBV7-9 to TRBJ2-7, with 11 bases matching TRBD1. V lost 6 bases and J lost 3; bases outside the gene matches: 4. Germline CDR1 SEHNR, CDR2 FQNEAQ (reference sequence). This CDR3 region has 14 residues.

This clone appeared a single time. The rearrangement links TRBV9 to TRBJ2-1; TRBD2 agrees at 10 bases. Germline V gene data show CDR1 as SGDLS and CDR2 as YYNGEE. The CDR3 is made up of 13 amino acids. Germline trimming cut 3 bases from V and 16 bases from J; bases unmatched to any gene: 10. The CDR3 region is CASSAGSSGSEFF. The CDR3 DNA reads TGTGCCAGCAGCGCGGGGTCTAGCGGGAGCGAATTCTTC.

The CDR3, as DNA: TGTGCCAGCAGCTTAGTCCAAGCCGATACGCAGTATTTT. As protein: CASSLVQADTQYF. The chain uses TRBV7-9 and TRBJ2-3; D ambiguous. This CDR3 spans 13 amino acids. The V end lost 1 base, the J end lost 6 bases, and 8 bases lay between the germline ends. Germline CDR1 is SEHNR and CDR2 is FQNEAQ (reference sequence).

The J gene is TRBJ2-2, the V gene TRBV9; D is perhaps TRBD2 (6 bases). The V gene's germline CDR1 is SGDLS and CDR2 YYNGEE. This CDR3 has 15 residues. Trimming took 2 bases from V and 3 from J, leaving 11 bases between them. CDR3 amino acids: CASSVDGGDTGELFF. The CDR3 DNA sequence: TGTGCCAGCAGCGTTGATGGAGGGGACACCGGGGAGCTGTTTTTT.

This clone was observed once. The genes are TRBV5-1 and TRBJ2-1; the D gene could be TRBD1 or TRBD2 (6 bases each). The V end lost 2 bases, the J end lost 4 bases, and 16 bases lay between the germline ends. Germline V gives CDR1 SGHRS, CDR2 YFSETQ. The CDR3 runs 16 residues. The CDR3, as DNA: TGCGCCAGCAGCTTAATCGGGGGCCGAGAATACAATGAGCAGTTCTTC. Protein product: CASSLIGGREYNEQFF.

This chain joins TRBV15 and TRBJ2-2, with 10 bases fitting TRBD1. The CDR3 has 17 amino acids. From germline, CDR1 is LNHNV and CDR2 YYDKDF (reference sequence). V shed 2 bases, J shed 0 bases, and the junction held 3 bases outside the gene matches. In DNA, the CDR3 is TGTGCCACCAGCAGAAAAGGACAGGGGGCGAACACCGGGGAGCTGTTTTTT. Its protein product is CATSRKGQGANTGELFF.

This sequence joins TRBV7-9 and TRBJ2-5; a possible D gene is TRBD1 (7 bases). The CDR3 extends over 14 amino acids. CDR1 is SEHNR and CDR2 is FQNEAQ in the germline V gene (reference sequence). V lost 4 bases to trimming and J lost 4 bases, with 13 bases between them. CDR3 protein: CASSWRDRGETQYF. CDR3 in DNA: TGTGCCAGCAGCTGGAGGGACAGAGGAGAGACCCAGTACTTC.

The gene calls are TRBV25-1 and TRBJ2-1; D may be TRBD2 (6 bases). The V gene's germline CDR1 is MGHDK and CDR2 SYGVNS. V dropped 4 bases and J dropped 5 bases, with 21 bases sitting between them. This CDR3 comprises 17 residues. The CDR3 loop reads CASSGVPLADPDNEQFF. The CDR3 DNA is TGTGCCAGCAGTGGTGTCCCCTTAGCGGACCCTGACAATGAGCAGTTCTTC.

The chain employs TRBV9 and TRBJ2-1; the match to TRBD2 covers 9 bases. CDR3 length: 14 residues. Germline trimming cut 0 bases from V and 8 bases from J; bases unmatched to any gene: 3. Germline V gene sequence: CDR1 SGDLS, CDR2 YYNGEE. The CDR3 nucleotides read TGTGCCAGCAGCGTAGGCGGGAGGGCCGATGAGCAGTTCTTC. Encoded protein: CASSVGGRADEQFF.

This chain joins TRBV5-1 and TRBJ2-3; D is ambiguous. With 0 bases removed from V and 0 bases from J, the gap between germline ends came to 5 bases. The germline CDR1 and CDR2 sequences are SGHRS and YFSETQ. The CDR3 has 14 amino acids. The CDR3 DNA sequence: TGCGCCAGCAGCTTGGTTCAAAGCACAGATACGCAGTATTTT. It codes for CASSLVQSTDTQYF.

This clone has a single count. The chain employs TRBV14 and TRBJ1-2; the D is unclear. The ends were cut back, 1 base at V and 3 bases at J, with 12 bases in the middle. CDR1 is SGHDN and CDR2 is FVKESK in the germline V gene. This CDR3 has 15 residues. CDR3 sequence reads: CASSQGAPIYYGYTF. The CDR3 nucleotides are TGTGCCAGCAGCCAAGGGGCTCCAATTTACTATGGCTACACCTTC.

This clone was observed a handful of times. CDR3 protein: CASSLGTTNEQYF. DNA for the CDR3: TGTGCCAGCAGTTTAGGGACGACAAACGAGCAGTACTTC. The V and J genes are TRBV27 and TRBJ2-7; TRBD1 or TRBD2 may be the D gene (5 bases each). This CDR3 comprises 13 residues. The V gene lost 2 bases and the J gene lost 5 bases, with 10 bases spanning the gap. From germline, CDR1 is MNHEY and CDR2 SMNVEV (reference sequence).

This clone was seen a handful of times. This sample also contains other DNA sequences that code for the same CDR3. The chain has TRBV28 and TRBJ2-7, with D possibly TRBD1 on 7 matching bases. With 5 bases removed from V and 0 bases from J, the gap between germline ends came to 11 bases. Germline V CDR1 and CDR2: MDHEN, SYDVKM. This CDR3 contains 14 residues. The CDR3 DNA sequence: TGTGCCAGCAGTCCGGGGGACAGCTCCTACGAGCAGTACTTC. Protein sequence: CASSPGDSSYEQYF.

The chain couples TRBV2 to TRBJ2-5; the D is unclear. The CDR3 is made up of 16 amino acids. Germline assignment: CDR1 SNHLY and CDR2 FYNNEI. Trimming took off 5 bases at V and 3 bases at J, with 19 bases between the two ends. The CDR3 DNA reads TGTGCCAGCAGTACCCTTAACCGTCCTCAAAAAGAGACCCAGTACTTC. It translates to CASSTLNRPQKETQYF.

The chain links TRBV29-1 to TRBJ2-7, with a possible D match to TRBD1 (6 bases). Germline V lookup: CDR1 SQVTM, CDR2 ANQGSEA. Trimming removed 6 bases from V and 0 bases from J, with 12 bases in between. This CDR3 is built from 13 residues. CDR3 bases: TGCAGCGTGATCACAGGGCGCTCCTACGAGCAGTACTTC. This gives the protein CSVITGRSYEQYF.

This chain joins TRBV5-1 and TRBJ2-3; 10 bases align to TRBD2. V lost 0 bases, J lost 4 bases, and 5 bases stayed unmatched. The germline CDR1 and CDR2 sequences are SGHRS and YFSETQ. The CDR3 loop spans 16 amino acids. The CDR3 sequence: CASSLGAGGPPDTQYF. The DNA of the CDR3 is TGCGCCAGCAGCTTGGGAGCGGGAGGGCCGCCAGATACGCAGTATTTT.

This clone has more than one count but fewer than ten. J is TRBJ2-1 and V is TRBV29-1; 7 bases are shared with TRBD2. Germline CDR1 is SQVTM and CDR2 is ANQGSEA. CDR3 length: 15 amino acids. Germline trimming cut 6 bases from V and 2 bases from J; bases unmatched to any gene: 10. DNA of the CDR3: TGCAGCGTCTGGCTGCGGGAGTTCGCCTACAATGAGCAGTTCTTC. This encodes CSVWLREFAYNEQFF.

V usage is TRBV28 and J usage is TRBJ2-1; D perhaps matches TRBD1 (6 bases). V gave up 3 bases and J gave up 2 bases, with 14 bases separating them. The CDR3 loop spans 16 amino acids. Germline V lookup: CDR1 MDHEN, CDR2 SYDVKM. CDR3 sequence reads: CASSFGDTDPYNEQFF. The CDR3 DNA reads TGTGCCAGCAGTTTTGGGGACACCGACCCCTACAATGAGCAGTTCTTC.

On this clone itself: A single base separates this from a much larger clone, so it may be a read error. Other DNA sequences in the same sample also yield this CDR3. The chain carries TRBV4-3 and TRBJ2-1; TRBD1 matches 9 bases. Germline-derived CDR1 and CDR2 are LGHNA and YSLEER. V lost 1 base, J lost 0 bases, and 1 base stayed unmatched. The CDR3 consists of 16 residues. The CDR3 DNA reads TGCGCCAGCAGCCAAGTGACAGGGGGCTCCTACAATGAGCAGTTCTTC. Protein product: CASSQVTGGSYNEQFF.

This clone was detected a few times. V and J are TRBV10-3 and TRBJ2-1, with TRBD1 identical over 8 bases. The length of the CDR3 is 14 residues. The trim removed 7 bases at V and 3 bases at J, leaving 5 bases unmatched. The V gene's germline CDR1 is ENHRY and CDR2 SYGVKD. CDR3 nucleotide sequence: TGTGCCATCACCCCAGACAGGGGCTACAATGAGCAGTTCTTC. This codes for CAITPDRGYNEQFF.

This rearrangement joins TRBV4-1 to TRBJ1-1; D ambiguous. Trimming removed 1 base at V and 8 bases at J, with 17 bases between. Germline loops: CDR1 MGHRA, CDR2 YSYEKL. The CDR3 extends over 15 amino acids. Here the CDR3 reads CASSQASSRWAEAFF. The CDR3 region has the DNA TGCGCCAGCAGCCAAGCGAGTTCTCGGTGGGCAGAAGCTTTCTTT.

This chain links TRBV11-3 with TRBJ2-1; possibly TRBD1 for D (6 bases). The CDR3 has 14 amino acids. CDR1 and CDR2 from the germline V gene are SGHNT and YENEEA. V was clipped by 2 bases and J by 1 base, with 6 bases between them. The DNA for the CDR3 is TGTGCCAGCAGCTTAAGGGGGTCCTACAATGAGCAGTTCTTC. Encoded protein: CASSLRGSYNEQFF.

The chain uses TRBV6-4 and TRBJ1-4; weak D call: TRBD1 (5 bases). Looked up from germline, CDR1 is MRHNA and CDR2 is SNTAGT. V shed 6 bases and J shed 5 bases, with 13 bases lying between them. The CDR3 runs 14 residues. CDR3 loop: CASSPTERNEKLFF. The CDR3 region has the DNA TGTGCCAGCAGCCCGACAGAGAGGAATGAAAAACTGTTTTTT.

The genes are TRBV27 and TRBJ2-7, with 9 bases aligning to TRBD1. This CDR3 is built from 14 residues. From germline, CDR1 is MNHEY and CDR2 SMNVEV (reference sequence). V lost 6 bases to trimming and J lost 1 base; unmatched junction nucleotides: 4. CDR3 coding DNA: TGTGCCAGCAGGCAACAGGGGGCATCCTACGAGCAGTACTTC. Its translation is CASRQQGASYEQYF.